A selection of T cell receptor beta chains follows, all from one sample in a study of patients and donors after allogeneic stem cell transplantation. Via MiXCR, TCRdb re-called the RT-PCR reads, giving one row per CDR3 protein. The sample comprises 800,000 to 1,000,000 distinct CDR3 sequences, 18% of which are singletons, and under 6.5% rests with the top ten. Sample: blood, either unsorted or a sorted T cell fraction (not recorded which). The receptors derive from a human donor who was either an allogeneic HSCT recipient or a stem cell or donor lymphocyte infusion donor (not recorded which). It is not recorded whose cells these are; they may come from a transplant donor. Each CDR3 is given with its conserved first and last residue. A D gene is named only where the DNA matches it firmly. Not all rows give a size; the values are once, few, many and, for expanded clones, a class.

d_call j_call v_call clone_size cdr3_nt cdr3_aa
NA TRBJ2-5 TRBV5-5 few TGTGCCAGCAGCTTGGCGGACCAAGGGACCCAGTACTTC CASSLADQGTQYF
NA TRBJ2-7 TRBV7-2 NA TGTGCCAGCAGCTTAGATCCCCCCGGGACCCAGTCCTACGAGCAGTACTTC CASSLDPPGTQSYEQYF
NA TRBJ2-7 TRBV20-1 few TGCAGTGCTAGAGATATGAGGGCGGGTCCCCCCGAGCAGTACTTC CSARDMRAGPPEQYF
NA TRBJ2-5 TRBV20-1 many TGCAGTGCTAGGCGGGGAGGAGAGACCCAGTACTTC CSARRGGETQYF
TRBD1 TRBJ2-7 TRBV10-3 few TGTGCCATCAAGGCGGTCACAGGGGCTAACGAGCAGTACTTC CAIKAVTGANEQYF
NA TRBJ2-1 TRBV21-1 NA TGTGCCAGCAGCGTAAAGCGGGGGGGCCCCGTTGAGCAGTTCTTC CASSVKRGGPVEQFF
NA TRBJ2-5 TRBV12-3/TRBV12-4 few TGTGCCAGCAGTTTAAACCCCCGCGGGGAGACCCAGTACTTC CASSLNPRGETQYF
TRBD1 TRBJ1-5 TRBV10-3 few TGTGCCATCAGTGAGGGTCCGGGACAGGGGGCGCGGAATCAGCCCCAGCATTTT CAISEGPGQGARNQPQHF
NA TRBJ2-3 TRBV7-2 NA TGTGCCAGCCGGGGGGCGCATTACACAGATACGCAGTATTTT CASRGAHYTDTQYF
TRBD2 TRBJ2-2 TRBV20-1 NA TGCAGTGCTAGAGCTAGGGACGGGAGGACCGGGGAGCTGTTTTTT CSARARDGRTGELFF
NA TRBJ1-2 TRBV11-2 few TGTGCCAGCAGCTTAGGCGGCGGCTCACCTGGCTACACCTTC CASSLGGGSPGYTF
NA TRBJ2-7 TRBV5-1 many TGTGCCAGCAGTTCAGCCGGCTACGAGCAGTACTTC CASSSAGYEQYF
NA TRBJ1-1 TRBV15 NA TGTGCCACCAGCAGAGATATCGCCGAAGCCCAGATAACTGAAGCTTTCTTT CATSRDIAEAQITEAFF
NA TRBJ1-2 TRBV7-9 NA TGTGCCAGCAGCTTCAACAGGGAAATCCTCCCCTATGGCTACACCTTC CASSFNREILPYGYTF
TRBD2 TRBJ2-3 TRBV5-1 NA TGCGCCAGCAGCTCCCAAGCGGGGGATAGCACAGATACGCAGTATTTT CASSSQAGDSTDTQYF
TRBD2 TRBJ2-1 TRBV4-2 NA TGTGCCAGCAGCCCAGGAACTAGCGGGGACAGAGTGGATGAGCAGTTCTTC CASSPGTSGDRVDEQFF
NA TRBJ1-2 TRBV15 NA TGTGCCACCAGCAGAGATCACAGGGACTATGGCTACACCTTC CATSRDHRDYGYTF
NA TRBJ1-3 TRBV25-1 NA TGTGCCAGCAGTGGACGGGCCCGCCCCCTGTCTGGAAACACCATATATTTT CASSGRARPLSGNTIYF
NA TRBJ2-3 TRBV30 NA TGTGCCTGGAGTTCCCGACTAAGAGATACGCAGTATTTT CAWSSRLRDTQYF
NA TRBJ1-5 TRBV27 few TGTGCCAGCAGTTTCCGGCAGGTCAATCAGCCCCAGCATTTT CASSFRQVNQPQHF
NA TRBJ2-2 TRBV12-3/TRBV12-4 few TGTGCCAGCAGTTTACGGGCCAGGGAGGACGGGGAGCTGTTTTTT CASSLRAREDGELFF
NA TRBJ1-2 TRBV7-2 few TGTGCCAGCAGCCCTGGGGGGCCTGGAACCTTC CASSPGGPGTF
NA TRBJ2-1 TRBV30 NA TGTGCCTGGAGTGTACTGGGAGCGGGGCAGTTCTTC CAWSVLGAGQFF
TRBD1 TRBJ1-4 TRBV27 NA TGTGCCAGCAGTTTACGATTGATTACAGGGGGTAATGAAAAACTGTTTTTT CASSLRLITGGNEKLFF
NA TRBJ2-1 TRBV19 NA TGTGCCAGTAGTATGGATTCACGAAATGAGCAGTTCTTC CASSMDSRNEQFF
NA TRBJ2-3 TRBV15 NA TGTGCCACCCTATCTGAAGGGTCCTCAGATACGCAGTATTTT CATLSEGSSDTQYF
NA TRBJ1-2 TRBV5-1 few TGCGCCAGCAGCCCTAGGACAGTTACTAACTATGGCTACACCTTC CASSPRTVTNYGYTF
NA TRBJ2-7 TRBV20-1 few TGCAGTGCTAGGGACTTTCTGCAAGACGAGCAGTACTTC CSARDFLQDEQYF
NA TRBJ2-1 TRBV7-9 NA TGTGCCAGCAGCTTATTCCCCAGGGTTACCTACAATGAGCAGTTCTTC CASSLFPRVTYNEQFF
NA TRBJ2-1 TRBV2 NA TGTGCCAGCAGGGTGGAAAACAATGAGCAGTTCTTC CASRVENNEQFF
NA TRBJ2-5 TRBV12-3/TRBV12-4 NA TGTGCCAGCAGATCGGACGCGGCGGAGACCCAGTACTTC CASRSDAAETQYF
NA TRBJ2-7 TRBV9 NA TGTGCCAGCAGCGTAGTCACGGTGGGGGAGCAGTACTTC CASSVVTVGEQYF
NA TRBJ2-5 TRBV5-1 few TGCGCCAGCAGCTTGCTAGCTGAAAAAGAGACCCAGTACTTC CASSLLAEKETQYF
NA TRBJ2-5 TRBV29-1 NA TGCAGCGTTGATATAGGGACGGGAGTCGAGACCCAGTACTTC CSVDIGTGVETQYF
NA TRBJ2-3 TRBV6-1 NA TGTGCCAGCAGTCTAGGGCTAGTAAAACCAGATACGCAGTATTTT CASSLGLVKPDTQYF
TRBD1 TRBJ1-4 TRBV27 few TGTGCCAGCAGTTTTAAAAGGAACAGGGGGACTCTTAATGAAAAACTGTTTTTT CASSFKRNRGTLNEKLFF
NA TRBJ2-5 TRBV29-1 few TGCAGCGTTGCCAGGAAAGAGACCCAGTACTTC CSVARKETQYF
TRBD2 TRBJ2-1 TRBV12-3/TRBV12-4 NA TGTGCCAGCAGTTTGACTAGCGGGGGAAAGCAGTTCTTC CASSLTSGGKQFF
NA TRBJ1-4 TRBV5-1 few TGCGCCAGCAGCGGGGGCGGCGGACAGAAATATAAACTGTTTTTT CASSGGGGQKYKLFF
NA TRBJ2-1 TRBV7-9 NA TGTGCCAGCAACCTCGGGCAGGGCGATGAGCAGTTCTTC CASNLGQGDEQFF
NA TRBJ2-7 TRBV29-1 few TGCAGCGTTGAAGATCTTTCGTCGGGGGACGAGCAGTACTTC CSVEDLSSGDEQYF
TRBD2 TRBJ2-1 TRBV6-5 few TGTGCCAGCAGTTACGGAGCAGCGGGGGACGAGCAGTTCTTC CASSYGAAGDEQFF
NA TRBJ1-3 TRBV20-1 few TGCAGTGCTAGAAGACTGCTCTCTGGAAACACCATATATTTT CSARRLLSGNTIYF
NA TRBJ1-2 TRBV25-1 NA TGTGCCAGCAGTCACTCCTCCGGGCGGCAGGCCCTCTATGGCTACACCTTC CASSHSSGRQALYGYTF
NA TRBJ1-1 TRBV7-9 many TGTGCCAGCAGCTTAGAACCCAGCATGAACACTGAAGCTTTCTTT CASSLEPSMNTEAFF
TRBD2 TRBJ2-1 TRBV12-3/TRBV12-4 few TGTGCCAGCAGATTAGCGGGGGGGCCTAGAAATGAGCAGTTCTTC CASRLAGGPRNEQFF
TRBD1 TRBJ2-1 TRBV9 few TGTGCCAGCGGGACAGATTCCTACAATGAGCAGTTCTTC CASGTDSYNEQFF
TRBD1 TRBJ2-3 TRBV6-2/TRBV6-3 NA TGTGCCAGCATCCAATCCCGGGACAGGTTGGCAGATACGCAGTATTTT CASIQSRDRLADTQYF
NA TRBJ1-3 TRBV12-3/TRBV12-4 few TGTGCCAGTACAGGGTATGGAAACACCATATATTTT CASTGYGNTIYF
NA TRBJ2-6 TRBV7-9 few TGTGCCAGCAGCTCTCAAACCTCTGGGGCCAACGTCCTGACTTTC CASSSQTSGANVLTF
TRBD1 TRBJ2-1 TRBV5-1 NA TGCGCCAGCAGCGGACAGGGTAGGGGCAATGAGCAGTTCTTC CASSGQGRGNEQFF
TRBD1 TRBJ2-7 TRBV11-2 NA TGTGCCAGCAGCCCCCTGGGGACAGGGGGCGTTTACGAGCAGTACTTC CASSPLGTGGVYEQYF
TRBD2 TRBJ2-7 TRBV20-1 NA TGCAGTGCTAGCTTGGGACTAGCGGGAGAGGGGTACGAGCAGTACTTC CSASLGLAGEGYEQYF